This T cell receptor beta chain was obtained from a study of T cell clonality in common variable immunodeficiency. The study's findings and limits: Common variable immunodeficiency TCR beta sequences reportedly had fewer deletions and N-nucleotide insertions. Compared with controls, CVID subjects had fewer shared TCRbeta clones.

Germline V lookup: CDR1 KGHSH, CDR2 LQKENI. The CDR3 length is 17 residues. Trimming stripped 4 bases from V and 1 base from J, with 16 bases between. A note on this clone: Its matching antigen is unknown. The sequenced fragment ends 3 residues before the CDR3 boundary, so the rest is inferred from the germline J gene.

Of CVID subjects, 15 were female and about 28 male, mean age about 40. Libraries were prepared by immunoSEQ multiplex PCR; TCRdb keeps only in-frame clonotypes and omits some of them. The sample contains about 26,000 clones, none of them singletons. The specimen was peripheral blood mononuclear cells. The chain recombines TRBV18 with TRBJ2-2; D perhaps matches TRBD1 (6 bases). This clonotype was obtained from a human donor with common variable immunodeficiency. CDR3 sequence reads: CASSQNPGHLNTGELFF. The sequenced CDR3 bases are TGTGCCAGCTCACAGAATCCGGGACACCTGAACACCGGGGAG. Together with reference TRBV18 and TRBJ2-2, the CDR3 gives the full variable domain: NAGVMQNPRHLVRRRGQEARLRCSPMKGHSHVYWYRQLPEEGLKFMVYLQKENIIDESGMPKERFSAEFPKEGPSILRIQQVVRGDSAAYFCASSQNPGHLNTGELFFGEGSRLTVL.